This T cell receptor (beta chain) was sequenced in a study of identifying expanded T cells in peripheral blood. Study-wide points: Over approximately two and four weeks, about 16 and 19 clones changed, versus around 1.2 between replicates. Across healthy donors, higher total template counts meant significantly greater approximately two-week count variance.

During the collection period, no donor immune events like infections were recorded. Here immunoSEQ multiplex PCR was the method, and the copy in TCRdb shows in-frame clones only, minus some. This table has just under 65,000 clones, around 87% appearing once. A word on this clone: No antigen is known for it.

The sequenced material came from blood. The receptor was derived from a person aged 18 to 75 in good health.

The CDR3 DNA sequence: TGTGCCAGCAGCTTAGGTATCGGGACAGGGGGTCCGGGAGAGCAGTACTTC. As protein: CASSLGIGTGGPGEQYF. The chain recombines TRBV7-2 with TRBJ2-7; 11 bases align to TRBD1. The CDR3 totals 17 residues. V lost 1 base and J lost 7; bases outside the gene matches: 12. In germline, CDR1 is SGHTA, CDR2 FQGNSA.